The 27 T cell receptor beta chains given below trace back to one sample, sequenced in a study of blood T cell repertoires in COVID-19. The method was immunoSEQ multiplex PCR; TCRdb's version includes in-frame clones alone and lacks a portion of them. This table holds about 350,000 clones, roughly 90% found once. The specimen was PBMCs or T cells enriched from blood (not recorded which). The receptors were sampled from a woman aged 25 to 45 who had been exposed to COVID-19.

The V gene is TRBV19, the J gene TRBJ2-3; TRBD2 aligns across 11 bases. This CDR3 region has 18 residues. Germline CDR1 LNHDA, CDR2 SQIVND (reference sequence). The J segment lost 5 bases and the V segment lost 5 bases, leaving 15 bases of the junction unmatched. The CDR3 nucleotides read TGTGCCAGTAGTCTCTCCGGGACTAGCGGAGGGGTGCGAGATACGCAGTATTTT. Translating it yields CASSLSGTSGGVRDTQYF.

The rearrangement uses TRBV3-1 (or the pseudogene TRBV3-2) and TRBJ2-5; a possible D gene is TRBD2 (5 bases). The V gene lost 2 bases and the J gene lost 1 base, with 8 bases spanning the gap. This CDR3 spans 14 amino acids. Germline values: CDR1 LGHDT, CDR2 YNNKEL (reference sequence). DNA of the CDR3: TGTGCCAGCAGCCAATACGGGGTCCAAGAGACCCAGTACTTC. Its protein is CASSQYGVQETQYF.

The V and J genes are TRBV12-5 and TRBJ2-7; 7 bases fit TRBD1. The CDR3 is made up of 17 amino acids. Germline assignment: CDR1 LGHNT and CDR2 FRNRAP. V shed 5 bases and J 0 bases; nucleotides not matched to a gene: 13. The CDR3 loop is CASGLKTGQRRSYEQYF. The CDR3 bases are TGTGCTAGTGGTCTTAAGACGGGACAGAGACGCTCCTACGAGCAGTACTTC.

The chain carries TRBV28 and TRBJ1-2; 8 bases are shared with TRBD1. V gave up 8 bases and J gave up 6 bases; unmatched junction bases: 8. This CDR3 comprises 13 residues. Germline values: CDR1 MDHEN, CDR2 SYDVKM. CDR3 residues: CASGLTGENGYTF. The CDR3 DNA reads TGTGCCAGCGGATTGACAGGGGAGAATGGCTACACCTTC.

CDR3 loop: CTSSLKPRPGPTSTDTQYF. CDR3 coding DNA: TGCACCAGCAGCTTAAAACCCCGCCCCGGTCCCACTAGCACAGATACGCAGTATTTT. The rearrangement uses TRBV1 and TRBJ2-3; TRBD2 was called by the table and not checked on the DNA. TRBV1 is tagged as a pseudogene. The CDR3 contains 19 residues.

The count of this clone is one. The chain carries TRBV20-1 and TRBJ1-5; no firm D call. Germline CDR1 and CDR2: DFQATT and SNEGSKA (reference sequence). This CDR3 comprises 11 residues. Trimming left V 6 bases short and J 5 bases short, with 8 bases between. CDR3 protein: CSAATDQPQHF. CDR3 bases: TGCAGTGCCGCAACAGATCAGCCCCAGCATTTT.

V usage is TRBV10-2 and J usage is TRBJ1-1, with TRBD1 matching over 7 bases. This CDR3 contains 16 residues. Unmatched junction bases numbered 11, after V lost 6 bases and J lost 1 base. Looked up from germline, CDR1 is WSHSY and CDR2 is SAAADI. The CDR3 protein is CASREEAGGENTEAFF. In DNA form, the CDR3 reads TGCGCCAGCAGGGAAGAAGCAGGGGGTGAGAACACTGAAGCTTTCTTT.

CDR3 DNA: TGTGCCAGCTCACCCACAACGACAGGGGGAGAGACCCAGTACTTC. Amino acids: CASSPTTTGGETQYF. The rearrangement links TRBV18 to TRBJ2-5, with 9 nucleotides matching TRBD1. The germline gives CDR1 KGHSH, CDR2 LQKENI. V dropped 3 bases and J dropped 4; count of bases not matched to a gene: 6. CDR3 length equals 15 residues.

This clone was detected only once. J is TRBJ2-7 and V is TRBV18, with 12 nucleotides matching TRBD2. J lost 0 bases, V lost 0 bases, and 0 bases had no gene match. Germline CDR1 and CDR2: KGHSH and LQKENI. The CDR3 length is 16 residues. DNA for the CDR3: TGTGCCAGCTCACCACCGACTAGCGGGAGCTCCTACGAGCAGTACTTC. As protein: CASSPPTSGSSYEQYF.

CDR3: CASTRPGTNYEQYF. CDR3 DNA: TGTGCCAGTACCCGACCCGGGACAAACTACGAGCAGTACTTC. This chain uses TRBV19 with TRBJ2-7; the D gene is possibly TRBD1 (6 bases). With 7 bases removed from V and 3 bases from J, the gap between germline ends came to 16 bases. The CDR3 contains 14 residues. Germline V CDR1 and CDR2: LNHDA, SQIVND (reference sequence).

This clone was counted a few times. The V and J genes are TRBV5-1 and TRBJ2-5; 11 bases are shared with TRBD2. CDR3 length equals 15 residues. CDR1 and CDR2 (germline): SGHRS, YFSETQ. V lost 4 bases and J lost 3; bases outside the gene matches: 5. For the CDR3, the DNA is TGCGCCAGCAGCGCTTATAGCGGGAGGGAAGAGACCCAGTACTTC. Its protein is CASSAYSGREETQYF.

The chain joins TRBV14 to TRBJ1-1; 8 bases align to TRBD1. CDR3 size: 13 residues. With 3 bases clipped from V and 6 bases from J, the junction kept 3 bases outside the gene matches. Germline V CDR1 and CDR2: SGHDN, FVKESK. Here the CDR3 reads CASSQDRVAEAFF. For the CDR3, the DNA is TGTGCCAGCAGCCAGGACAGGGTGGCTGAAGCTTTCTTT.

The rearrangement links TRBV7-2 to TRBJ2-7, with a tentative D call TRBD2 (7 bases). The CDR3 contains 15 residues. Germline-derived CDR1 and CDR2 are SGHTA and FQGNSA. Trimming left V 1 base short and J 3 bases short, with 13 bases between. The CDR3 sequence: CASSLEGGRDYEQYF. The CDR3 DNA sequence: TGTGCCAGCAGCTTAGAGGGGGGGCGTGACTACGAGCAGTACTTC.

CDR3 nucleotide sequence: TGCGCCAGCAGTGAGCTTAGCGGGGCCTACAATGAGCAGTTCTTC. It encodes CASSELSGAYNEQFF. V gene TRBV10-1 combines with J gene TRBJ2-1, with 8 bases that match TRBD2. Per the germline V gene, CDR1 is WNHNN and CDR2 is SYGVQD (reference sequence). This CDR3 has 15 amino acids. V trimming: 2 bases; J trimming: 2 bases; junction bases outside the gene matches: 2.

J is TRBJ2-1 and V is TRBV29-1, with D possibly being TRBD2 (5 bases). Germline CDR1 and CDR2: SQVTM and ANQGSEA. The CDR3 has 14 residues. Trimming left V 3 bases short and J 4 bases short, with 13 bases between. The CDR3 sequence: CSVDSTGMYNEQFF. CDR3 sequence (DNA): TGCAGCGTTGATTCTACGGGAATGTACAATGAGCAGTTCTTC.

The chain uses TRBV28 and TRBJ1-3, with TRBD1 matching 7 bases. Trimming removed 0 bases from V and 4 bases from J; junction bases left unmatched: 6. The CDR3 sequence is 16 residues long. The germline gives CDR1 MDHEN, CDR2 SYDVKM. The CDR3 region is CASSLWEGARGNTIYF. CDR3 DNA sequence: TGTGCCAGCAGTTTATGGGAGGGGGCGAGGGGAAACACCATATATTTT.

V usage is TRBV3-1 (or the pseudogene TRBV3-2) and J usage is TRBJ2-3, with D perhaps matching TRBD2 (6 bases). V gave up 1 base and J gave up 0 bases, with 8 bases separating them. CDR1 LGHDT and CDR2 YNNKEL come from the germline V gene (reference sequence). CDR3 size: 15 residues. This CDR3 is CASSQGGLSTDTQYF. As DNA, the CDR3 is TGTGCCAGCAGCCAAGGGGGACTGAGCACAGATACGCAGTATTTT.

This chain's CDR3 is CASSWGGPSRTDTQYF. Here the CDR3 DNA reads TGTGCCAGCAGCTGGGGGGGGCCCAGCCGCACAGATACGCAGTATTTT. This chain joins TRBV9 and TRBJ2-3, with a possible D match to TRBD2 (7 bases). Between the trimmed V and J ends, which lost 4 bases and 1 base, there was a span of 16 bases. The CDR3 consists of 16 residues. CDR1 is SGDLS, CDR2 YYNGEE, per germline.

This chain links TRBV11-2 with TRBJ2-1, with D possibly being TRBD1 (6 bases). V was pared by 5 bases and J by 2 bases, with 19 bases between. The germline CDR1 and CDR2 sequences are SGHAT and FQNNGV. The CDR3 extends over 17 amino acids. CDR3 coding DNA: TGTGCCAGCAGCCTAGGACAGACTTTCGTGACCTACAATGAGCAGTTCTTC. Translating gives CASSLGQTFVTYNEQFF.

The chain has TRBV11-3 and TRBJ1-2, with TRBD1 as a possible D gene (6 bases). The CDR3 is made up of 15 amino acids. Trimming removed 3 bases from V and 4 bases from J, with 15 bases in between. CDR1 is SGHNT, CDR2 YENEEA, per germline. The CDR3 is CASSLWTDASYGYTF. The CDR3 bases are TGTGCCAGCAGCTTGTGGACAGACGCTAGCTATGGCTACACCTTC.

The genes are TRBV6-6 and TRBJ1-2; D remains unclear. With 2 bases removed from V and 0 bases from J, the gap between germline ends came to 10 bases. From germline, CDR1 is MNHNY and CDR2 SVGAGI (reference sequence). This CDR3 is 15 amino acids long. The CDR3 DNA sequence: TGTGCCAGCAGTTACCCAATGGCCTCTAACTATGGCTACACCTTC. It yields the protein CASSYPMASNYGYTF.

The rearrangement uses TRBV7-3 and TRBJ1-6; D may be TRBD1 (6 bases). The V end lost 0 bases, the J end lost 10 bases, and 13 bases lay between the germline ends. Germline CDR1 is SGHTA and CDR2 is FQGTGA. There are 15 residues in the CDR3. DNA for the CDR3: TGTGCCAGCAGCTTAACGTCTGGGGGCGGGTCACCCCTCCACTTT. Protein: CASSLTSGGGSPLHF. Full variable domain (remainder filled in from reference TRBV7-3 and TRBJ1-6): GAGVSQTPSNKVTEKGKYVELRCDPISGHTALYWYRQSLGQGPEFLIYFQGTGAADDSGLPNDRFFAVRPEGSVSTLKIQRTERGDSAVYLCASSLTSGGGSPLHFGNGTRLTVT.

The genes are TRBV12-3 or TRBV12-4 and TRBJ2-7; 8 nucleotides match TRBD1. V lost 6 bases to trimming and J lost 3 bases; unmatched junction nucleotides: 4. The CDR3 totals 13 residues. CDR3 sequence (DNA): TGTGCCAGCAGCATAGGACAGGGCTACGAGCAGTACTTC. It encodes CASSIGQGYEQYF.

The rearrangement joins TRBV5-1 to TRBJ1-1, with 7 bases fitting TRBD1. The V and J ends lost 1 base and 4 bases, in that order; junction bases with no gene match: 7. CDR1 and CDR2 from the germline V gene are SGHRS and YFSETQ. The CDR3 has 15 amino acids. CDR3 nucleotides: TGCGCCAGCAGCTTGATGACAGGGTCGGCCACTGAAGCTTTCTTT. As protein: CASSLMTGSATEAFF.

V is TRBV28 and J is TRBJ2-5; a possible D gene is TRBD2 (6 bases). The ends were cut back, 2 bases at V and 1 base at J, with 11 bases in the middle. CDR3 size: 15 residues. Germline CDR1 MDHEN, CDR2 SYDVKM. Here the CDR3 DNA reads TGTGCCAGCAGTTTAATGGGAGGAGGCCAAGAGACCCAGTACTTC. It is translated as CASSLMGGGQETQYF.

This clone was detected only once. The chain's CDR3 is CASSPGEGGTDTQYF. Written as DNA, the CDR3 is TGTGCCAGCAGCCCGGGGGAAGGGGGCACAGATACGCAGTATTTT. The chain has TRBV9 and TRBJ2-3; D might be TRBD2 (6 bases). CDR1 is SGDLS, CDR2 YYNGEE, per germline. V was trimmed by 4 bases and J by 1 base, leaving 13 bases between them. CDR3 size: 15 residues.

V and J are TRBV5-6 and TRBJ2-3; the D gene is possibly TRBD1 (6 bases). Trimming took 9 bases from V and 1 from J, leaving 12 bases between them. This CDR3 region has 13 residues. Germline V CDR1 and CDR2: SGHDT, YYEEEE. CDR3 sequence: CATSGHRTDTQYF. In nucleotides, the CDR3 is TGTGCCACCTCGGGACACCGCACAGATACGCAGTATTTT.